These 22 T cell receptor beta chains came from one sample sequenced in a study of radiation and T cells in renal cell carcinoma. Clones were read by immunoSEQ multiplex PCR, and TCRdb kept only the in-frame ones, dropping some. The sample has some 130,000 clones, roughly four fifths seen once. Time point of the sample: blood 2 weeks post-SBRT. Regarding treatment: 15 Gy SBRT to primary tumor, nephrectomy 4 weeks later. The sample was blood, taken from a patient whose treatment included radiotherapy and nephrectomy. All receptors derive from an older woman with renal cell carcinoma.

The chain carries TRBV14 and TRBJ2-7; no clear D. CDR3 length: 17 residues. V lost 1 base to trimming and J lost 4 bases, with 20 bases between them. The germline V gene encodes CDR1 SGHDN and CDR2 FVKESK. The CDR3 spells CASSQVRSNSVPYEQYF. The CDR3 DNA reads TGTGCCAGCAGCCAAGTAAGGTCAAACAGCGTACCATACGAGCAGTACTTC.

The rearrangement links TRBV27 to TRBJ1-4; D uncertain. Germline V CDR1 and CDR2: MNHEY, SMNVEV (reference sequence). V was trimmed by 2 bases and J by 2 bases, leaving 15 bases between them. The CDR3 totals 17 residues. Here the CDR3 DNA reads TGTGCCAGCAGTTTAACGGGTTGGGCCATTACTAATGAAAAACTGTTTTTT. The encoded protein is CASSLTGWAITNEKLFF.

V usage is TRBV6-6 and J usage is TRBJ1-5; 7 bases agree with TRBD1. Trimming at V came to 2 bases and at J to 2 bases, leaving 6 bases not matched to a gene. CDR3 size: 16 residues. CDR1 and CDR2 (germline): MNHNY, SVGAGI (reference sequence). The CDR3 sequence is CASSYPQGVGNQPQHF. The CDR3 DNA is TGTGCCAGCAGTTACCCCCAGGGGGTTGGCAATCAGCCCCAGCATTTT.

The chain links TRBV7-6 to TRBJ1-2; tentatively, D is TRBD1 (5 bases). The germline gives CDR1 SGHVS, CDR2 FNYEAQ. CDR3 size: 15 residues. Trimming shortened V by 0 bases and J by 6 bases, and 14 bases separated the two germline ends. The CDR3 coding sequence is TGTGCCAGCAGCTTAGCCCCGGCAGGGTCGGATGGCTACACCTTC. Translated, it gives CASSLAPAGSDGYTF.

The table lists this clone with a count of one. DNA of the CDR3: TGTGCCAGCAGCTTAGCGGTGGGGGATTCACCCCTCCACTTT. This encodes CASSLAVGDSPLHF. This chain joins TRBV7-9 and TRBJ1-6; TRBD1 is a possible D gene (5 bases). The CDR3 sequence is 14 residues long. CDR1 is SEHNR and CDR2 is FQNEAQ in the germline V gene (reference sequence). V was cut by 0 bases and J by 8 bases, with 8 bases left in between.

CDR3 in amino acids: CSVDEGGATGYTF. The CDR3, as DNA: TGCAGCGTTGACGAAGGGGGCGCGACTGGCTACACCTTC. The chain uses TRBV29-1 and TRBJ1-2; TRBD1 matches 7 bases. The CDR3 covers 13 residues. Losses at the gene ends were 3 bases for V and 7 bases for J; bases not matched to a gene: 8. The germline gives CDR1 SQVTM, CDR2 ANQGSEA. Full variable domain (remainder filled in from reference TRBV29-1 and TRBJ1-2): SAVISQKPSRDICQRGTSLTIQCQVDSQVTMMFWYRQQPGQSLTLIATANQGSEATYESGFVIDKFPISRPNLTFSTLTVSNMSPEDSSIYLCSVDEGGATGYTFGSGTRLTVV.

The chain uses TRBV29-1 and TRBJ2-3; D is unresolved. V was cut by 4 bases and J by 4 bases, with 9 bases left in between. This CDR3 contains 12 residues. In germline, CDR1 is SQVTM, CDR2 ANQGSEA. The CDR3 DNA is TGCAGCGTTGCCAAGGCTCCAGATACGCAGTATTTT. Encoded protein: CSVAKAPDTQYF.

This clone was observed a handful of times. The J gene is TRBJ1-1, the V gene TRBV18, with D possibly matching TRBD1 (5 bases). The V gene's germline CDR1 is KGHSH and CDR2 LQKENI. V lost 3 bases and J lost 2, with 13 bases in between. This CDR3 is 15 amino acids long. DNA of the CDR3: TGTGCCAGCTCACCCCAGACCAGGGACAACACTGAAGCTTTCTTT. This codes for CASSPQTRDNTEAFF. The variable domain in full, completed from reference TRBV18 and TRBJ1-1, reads NAGVMQNPRHLVRRRGQEARLRCSPMKGHSHVYWYRQLPEEGLKFMVYLQKENIIDESGMPKERFSAEFPKEGPSILRIQQVVRGDSAAYFCASSPQTRDNTEAFFGQGTRLTVV.

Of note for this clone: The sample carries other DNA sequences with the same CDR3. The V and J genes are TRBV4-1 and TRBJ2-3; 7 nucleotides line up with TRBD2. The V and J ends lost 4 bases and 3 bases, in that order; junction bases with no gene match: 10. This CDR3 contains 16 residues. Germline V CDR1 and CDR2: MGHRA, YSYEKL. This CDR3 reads CASSPRASGPTDTQYF. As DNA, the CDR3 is TGCGCCAGCAGCCCCCGAGCTAGCGGTCCGACAGATACGCAGTATTTT.

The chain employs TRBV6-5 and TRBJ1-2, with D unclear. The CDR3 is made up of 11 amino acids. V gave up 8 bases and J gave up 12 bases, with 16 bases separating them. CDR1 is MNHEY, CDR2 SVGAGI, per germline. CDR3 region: CASRFGPAHTF. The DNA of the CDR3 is TGTGCCAGCCGATTCGGACCAGCGCACACCTTC.

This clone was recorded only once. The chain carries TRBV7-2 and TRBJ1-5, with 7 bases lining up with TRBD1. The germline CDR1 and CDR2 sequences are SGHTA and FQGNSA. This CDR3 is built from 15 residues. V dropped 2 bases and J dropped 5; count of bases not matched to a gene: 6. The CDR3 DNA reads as TGTGCCAGCAGCTTAAGAGGGGGCGGCGATCAGCCCCAGCATTTT. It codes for CASSLRGGGDQPQHF.

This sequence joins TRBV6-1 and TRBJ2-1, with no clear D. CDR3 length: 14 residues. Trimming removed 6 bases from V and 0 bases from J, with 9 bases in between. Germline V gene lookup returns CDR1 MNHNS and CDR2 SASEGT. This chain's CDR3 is CASRLDGSYNEQFF. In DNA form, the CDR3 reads TGTGCCAGCAGGCTGGACGGCTCCTACAATGAGCAGTTCTTC.

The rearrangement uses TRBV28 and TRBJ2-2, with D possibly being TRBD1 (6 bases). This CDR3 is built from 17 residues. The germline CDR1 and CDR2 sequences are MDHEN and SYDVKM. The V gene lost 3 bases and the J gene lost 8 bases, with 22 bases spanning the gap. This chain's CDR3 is CASSFTFGQSGSGELFF. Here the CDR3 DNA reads TGTGCCAGCAGTTTCACCTTTGGACAGTCCGGTTCAGGGGAGCTGTTTTTT.

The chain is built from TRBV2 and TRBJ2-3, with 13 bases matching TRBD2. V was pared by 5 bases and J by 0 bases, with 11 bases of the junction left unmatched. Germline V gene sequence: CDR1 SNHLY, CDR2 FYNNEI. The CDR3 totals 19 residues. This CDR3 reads CASSSDGLAGARSTDTQYF. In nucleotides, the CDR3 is TGTGCCAGCAGTTCTGACGGACTAGCGGGGGCCCGTAGCACAGATACGCAGTATTTT.

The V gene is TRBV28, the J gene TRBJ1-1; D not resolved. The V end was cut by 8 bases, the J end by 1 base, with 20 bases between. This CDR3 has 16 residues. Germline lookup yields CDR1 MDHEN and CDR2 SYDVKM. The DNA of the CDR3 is TGTGCCAGCCCTCCGGCGAGTTCGGGAAAGAACACTGAAGCTTTCTTT. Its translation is CASPPASSGKNTEAFF.

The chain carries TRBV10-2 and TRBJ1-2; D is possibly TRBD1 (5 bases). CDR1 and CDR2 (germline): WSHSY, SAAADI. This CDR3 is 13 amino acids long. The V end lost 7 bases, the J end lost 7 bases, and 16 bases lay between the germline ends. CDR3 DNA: TGCGCCAGCACCGGGACGCCTGAAGGTGGCTACACCTTC. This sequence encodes CASTGTPEGGYTF.

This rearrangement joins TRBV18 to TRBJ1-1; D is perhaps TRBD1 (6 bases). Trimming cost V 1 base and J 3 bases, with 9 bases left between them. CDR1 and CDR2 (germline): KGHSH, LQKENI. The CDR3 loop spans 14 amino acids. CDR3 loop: CASSPQGDHTEAFF. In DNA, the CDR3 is TGTGCCAGCTCACCACAGGGGGATCACACTGAAGCTTTCTTT.

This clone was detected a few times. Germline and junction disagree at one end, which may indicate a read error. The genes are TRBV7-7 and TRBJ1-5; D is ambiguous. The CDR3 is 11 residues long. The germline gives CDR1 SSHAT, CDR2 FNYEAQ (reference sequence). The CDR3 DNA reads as TGTGCTAGCAGCAGCAGGAGGCCCCAGCATTTT. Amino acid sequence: CASSSRRPQHF.

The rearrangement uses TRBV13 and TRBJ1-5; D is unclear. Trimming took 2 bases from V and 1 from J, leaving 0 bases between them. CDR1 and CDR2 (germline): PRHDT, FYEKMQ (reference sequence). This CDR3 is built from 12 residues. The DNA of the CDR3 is TGTGCCAGCAGCTTAAGCAATCAGCCCCAGCATTTT. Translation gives CASSLSNQPQHF.

CDR3 in amino acids: CASSLDREADTQYF. CDR3 nucleotide sequence: TGCGCCAGCAGCTTGGACAGGGAGGCAGATACGCAGTATTTT. The chain recombines TRBV5-1 with TRBJ2-3; D tentatively reads TRBD1 or TRBD2 (6 bases each). Trimming cost V 0 bases and J 4 bases, with 9 bases left between them. The length of the CDR3 is 14 residues. The germline gives CDR1 SGHRS, CDR2 YFSETQ.

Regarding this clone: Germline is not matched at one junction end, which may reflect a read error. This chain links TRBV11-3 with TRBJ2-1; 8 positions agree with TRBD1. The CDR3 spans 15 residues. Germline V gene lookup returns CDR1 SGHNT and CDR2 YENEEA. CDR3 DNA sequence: TGTGCTAGCAGCCCACGGACAGGGAGTCGGAATGAGCAGTTCTTC. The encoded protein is CASSPRTGSRNEQFF.

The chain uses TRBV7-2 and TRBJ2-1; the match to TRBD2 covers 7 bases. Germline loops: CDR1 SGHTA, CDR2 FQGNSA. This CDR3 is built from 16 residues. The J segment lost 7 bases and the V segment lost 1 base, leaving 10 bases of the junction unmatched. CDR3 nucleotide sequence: TGTGCCAGCAGCTTAGGGGGGTCTAGCGGTGTAAATGAGCAGTTCTTC. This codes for CASSLGGSSGVNEQFF.